Here is one TCR beta chain with its context. The data were taken from a study of OX40 agonist ivuxolimab in advanced cancers. The germline V gene has CDR1 MDHEN and CDR2 SYDVKM. V was shortened by 4 bases and J by 9 bases, with 13 bases between the two germline ends. The CDR3 extends over 13 amino acids. TCRdb's table, derived via immunoSEQ multiplex PCR, lists solely in-frame clones and lacks some. Of 95,000 to 150,000 clones in the sample, 90% to 95% are singletons; the top ten hold approximately 0.15%. People who had autoimmune disease history or systemic immunosuppression were excluded. The V call is TRBV28, the J call TRBJ2-1; D gene unclear. This TCR came from an adult with an advanced solid tumor such as melanoma, head and neck, liver or kidney cancer. Source: CD4+ or CD8+ T cells sorted from blood, taken in a trial of the OX40 agonist ivuxolimab. In DNA form, the CDR3 reads TGTGCCAGCAGTTCTCAGCCCGCCGGTGAGCAGTTCTTC. Protein sequence: CASSSQPAGEQFF.